This T cell receptor beta chain was documented in a study of CD8+ T cells in alopecia areata. Researchers picked out CD4+ and CD8+ T cells from PBMCs by sorting. With 7 bases removed from V and 1 base from J, the gap between germline ends came to 14 bases. This CDR3 region has 13 residues. Germline CDR1 SQVTM, CDR2 ANQGSEA. Study results and limitations: Normal scalp showed lower clonality than lesional scalp, especially alopecia totalis/universalis.

This clone was counted only a few times. Its specificity is unknown. Isolated RNA was reverse transcribed into cDNA used as the sequencing template. Assay used: immunoSEQ multiplex PCR; TCRdb lists only in-frame clones, some missing. Of 150,000 to 200,000 clones listed, around 54% are singletons. The V gene is TRBV29-1, the J gene TRBJ2-7; D uncertain. Sequenced input: CD4+ T cells sorted from blood. This sequence was found in a human donor in good health. The CDR3 sequence: CSGGMGGSYEQYF. The DNA for the CDR3 is TGCAGCGGGGGAATGGGCGGATCCTACGAGCAGTACTTC.